The 14 T cell receptor beta chains in this list originate from one sample, sequenced in a study of Graves' ophthalmopathy and Graves' hyperthyroidism. Researchers took RNA transcripts and amplified TCR beta CDR3 regions from them. HTBI-primed first-round RT-PCR preceded second-round multiplex PCR. From the multiplex PCR reads, TCRdb called clonotypes with MiXCR, one entry per CDR3 protein. Found here are about 370,000 distinct CDR3 sequences, roughly 17% of them singletons; the top ten hold roughly 2.3%. The sequenced material came from peripheral blood. Receptors originate from an adult woman with stable Graves' hyperthyroidism.

This clonotype has a count of ten or more. The rearrangement uses TRBV13 and TRBJ1-6; TRBD1 agrees at 8 bases. Germline CDR1 reads PRHDT; CDR2 reads FYEKMQ (reference sequence). The CDR3 runs 15 residues. V lost 5 bases to trimming and J lost 7 bases; unmatched junction nucleotides: 7. The CDR3 nucleotides are TGTGCCAGCAGCACAAGACAGGGGAGGAATTCACCCCTCCACTTT. Protein sequence: CASSTRQGRNSPLHF.

V usage is TRBV7-9 and J usage is TRBJ2-2; D not resolved. V was clipped by 6 bases and J by 3 bases, with 11 bases between them. Germline CDR1 and CDR2: SEHNR and FQNEAQ (reference sequence). This CDR3 comprises 14 residues. This CDR3 reads CASRFVTYTGELFF. The CDR3 DNA reads as TGTGCCAGCAGATTCGTGACGTACACCGGGGAGCTGTTTTTT.

This clonotype has a handful of counts. The V call is TRBV28, the J call TRBJ2-4, with 8 bases matching TRBD1. CDR1 and CDR2 (germline): MDHEN, SYDVKM. The CDR3 has 13 amino acids. Trimming removed 6 bases from V and 8 bases from J; junction bases left unmatched: 6. The CDR3 sequence: CASSQGARDIQYF. The CDR3 DNA follows: TGTGCCAGCAGCCAGGGGGCCAGGGACATTCAGTACTTC.

This clonotype was found once. This may be a read error, as it is one base from a much larger clone. The rearrangement joins TRBV5-1 to TRBJ1-1; no clear D gene. CDR3 length equals 11 residues. Germline loops: CDR1 SGHRS, CDR2 YFSETQ. CDR3 sequence (DNA): TGCGCCAGCAGTGGGAACACTGAAGCTTGCTTT. Encoded protein: CASSGNTEACF.

The table lists this clonotype with many counts. In nucleotides, the CDR3 is TGTGCCAGCAGTGACAACCGGGACTCCAGCAGAGAAGCTTTCTTT. This codes for CASSDNRDSSREAFF. The chain carries TRBV6-1 and TRBJ1-1; weak D call: TRBD1 (5 bases). With 3 bases removed from V and 8 bases from J, the gap between germline ends came to 19 bases. CDR1 is MNHNS and CDR2 is SASEGT in the germline V gene. The CDR3 loop spans 15 amino acids.

This clonotype was seen many times. The genes are TRBV7-2 and TRBJ2-7; no clear D. V lost 1 base to trimming and J lost 2 bases, with 12 bases between them. The CDR3 covers 15 residues. CDR1 and CDR2 from the germline V gene are SGHTA and FQGNSA. The CDR3 here is CASSLGLGKTYEQYF. Here the CDR3 DNA reads TGTGCCAGCAGCTTAGGGCTAGGAAAAACCTACGAGCAGTACTTC.

The rearrangement links TRBV12-3 or TRBV12-4 to TRBJ2-5, with 8 bases lining up with TRBD1. The CDR3 contains 14 residues. The V segment lost 6 bases and the J segment 3 bases; nucleotides outside the gene matches: 6. The CDR3 is CASSLGQDEETQYF. The CDR3 region has the DNA TGTGCCAGCAGCCTGGGACAGGACGAAGAGACCCAGTACTTC.

The V and J genes are TRBV6-5 and TRBJ1-2; D gene uncertain. Germline V gives CDR1 MNHEY, CDR2 SVGAGI. The CDR3 is 14 residues long. The V end lost 3 bases, the J end lost 4 bases, and 12 bases lay between the germline ends. In nucleotides, the CDR3 is TGTGCCAGCAGTTATGCGGGCAGTACCTATGGCTACACCTTC. It codes for CASSYAGSTYGYTF.

The table lists this clonotype with many counts. V is TRBV20-1 and J is TRBJ1-6; D is unresolved. The CDR3 spans 16 residues. The V gene's germline CDR1 is DFQATT and CDR2 SNEGSKA (reference sequence). Trimming took off 0 bases at V and 0 bases at J, with 9 bases between the two ends. The CDR3 protein is CSAREGQSSYNSPLHF. CDR3 in DNA: TGCAGTGCTAGAGAGGGTCAGAGCTCCTATAATTCACCCCTCCACTTT.

This clonotype was picked up many times. The chain recombines TRBV6-1 with TRBJ2-7, with 9 bases lining up with TRBD2. The CDR3 spans 13 residues. With V trimmed by 8 bases and J by 0 bases, 2 bases remained unmatched. Looked up from germline, CDR1 is MNHNS and CDR2 is SASEGT. The CDR3 sequence: CASGLASSYEQYF. The CDR3 bases are TGTGCCAGCGGACTAGCGTCCTCCTACGAGCAGTACTTC.

For the CDR3, the DNA is TGCGCCAGCAGCTTGGCCGGGAGGGCTGAAGAGACCCAGTACTTC. Translation: CASSLAGRAEETQYF. The chain uses TRBV5-1 and TRBJ2-5, with 8 bases that match TRBD2. Trimming took 0 bases from V and 3 from J; bases not matched to a gene: 4. Germline V gives CDR1 SGHRS, CDR2 YFSETQ. The CDR3 loop spans 15 amino acids.

Many counts were recorded for this clonotype. The genes are TRBV20-1 and TRBJ2-4, with TRBD1 matching 8 bases. V was pared by 5 bases and J by 0 bases, with 3 bases of the junction left unmatched. The germline V gene encodes CDR1 DFQATT and CDR2 SNEGSKA (reference sequence). The CDR3 is made up of 14 amino acids. For the CDR3, the DNA is TGCAGTGCTCAGGGGGCCGTAGCCAAAAACATTCAGTACTTC. This encodes CSAQGAVAKNIQYF.

A word on this clonotype: A much bigger clone sits one base away, suggesting this may be a read error. This chain connects TRBV20-1 to TRBJ1-2; TRBD1 might be the D (5 bases). The germline CDR1 and CDR2 sequences are DFQATT and SNEGSKA (reference sequence). This CDR3 spans 14 amino acids. The CDR3 reads CSANPRGTRSGCTF. CDR3 nucleotides: TGCAGTGCTAACCCTAGAGGGACCCGGAGCGGCTGCACCTTC.

This clonotype was detected ten times or more. The chain is built from TRBV20-1 and TRBJ1-1; D might be TRBD1 (5 bases). This CDR3 is built from 17 residues. The V gene's germline CDR1 is DFQATT and CDR2 SNEGSKA (reference sequence). The V end was cut by 1 base, the J end by 5 bases, with 23 bases between. The CDR3 DNA sequence: TGCAGTGCTAGAGTCATGGGGTACGGGGGACGGGGGACTGAAGCTTTCTTT. Its protein product is CSARVMGYGGRGTEAFF.